Listed below are T cell receptor beta chains from one sample, sequenced in a study of OX40 agonist ivuxolimab in advanced cancers. Sequencing was performed with immunoSEQ multiplex PCR; in TCRdb, only in-frame clones are kept and a portion is missing. The table includes 42,000 or so clones, about 81% detected once. The sequenced sample was CD4+ or CD8+ T cells sorted from blood, obtained in a trial of the OX40 agonist ivuxolimab. The receptors here all came from an adult with an advanced solid tumor such as melanoma, head and neck, liver or kidney cancer. CDR3s include the opening cysteine and the closing phenylalanine or tryptophan. The D gene is left open where the match is weak. Part of the rows lack a size; the others show once, few, many or a class for expanded clones.

clone size,J gene,V gene,D gene,CDR3 protein,CDR3 DNA
NA,TRBJ1-2,TRBV5-1,NA,CASSAGQGRGYTF,TGCGCCAGCAGCGCAGGACAAGGTCGTGGCTACACCTTC
NA,TRBJ1-2,TRBV2,NA,CASSADVPFYGYTF,TGTGCCAGCAGCGCGGACGTACCATTCTATGGCTACACCTTC
few,TRBJ1-3,TRBV18,NA,CASSSLRQTGNTIYF,TGTGCCAGCTCCTCCCTGCGGCAGACTGGAAACACCATATATTTT
NA,TRBJ1-2,TRBV18,NA,CASSPTGLYGYTF,TGTGCCAGCTCCCCGACAGGCCTCTATGGCTACACCTTC
few,TRBJ1-1,TRBV18,TRBD1,CASSPSNRDRGMLAFF,TGTGCCAGCTCACCCAGTAACCGGGACAGGGGAATGTTAGCTTTCTTT
NA,TRBJ1-1,TRBV29-1,NA,CSVAGSEAFF,TGCAGCGTTGCAGGCTCTGAAGCTTTCTTT
NA,TRBJ2-1,TRBV5-4,TRBD1,CASSLKFGTGAYNEQFF,TGTGCCAGCAGCTTGAAATTCGGGACAGGGGCCTACAATGAGCAGTTCTTC
NA,TRBJ2-1,TRBV7-3,TRBD2,CASSSLAGGYNEQFF,TGTGCCAGCAGCTCCCTAGCGGGAGGCTACAATGAGCAGTTCTTC
NA,TRBJ2-1,TRBV7-2,NA,CASSIGTWGYEQFF,TGTGCCAGCAGCATCGGGACCTGGGGATATGAGCAGTTCTTC
once,TRBJ1-4,TRBV12-5,NA,CASASTAGGEKLFF,TGTGCTAGTGCCTCGACGGCCGGGGGTGAAAAACTGTTTTTT
NA,TRBJ2-1,TRBV5-1,TRBD1,CASSLDFGTGYNEQFF,TGCGCCAGCAGCTTGGACTTCGGGACAGGGTACAATGAGCAGTTCTTC
few,TRBJ1-2,TRBV4-1,TRBD1,CASSPTGGVNYGYTF,TGCGCCAGCAGCCCGACAGGGGGCGTAAACTATGGCTACACCTTC
NA,TRBJ2-1,TRBV2,NA,CASSADGSSYNEQFF,TGTGCCAGCAGTGCGGACGGCAGCTCCTACAATGAGCAGTTCTTC
NA,TRBJ2-1,TRBV9,TRBD1,CASSVESGTGRYNEQFF,TGTGCCAGCAGCGTAGAGTCTGGGACAGGGCGATACAATGAGCAGTTCTTC
NA,TRBJ2-3,TRBV5-1,NA,CASRGGGGPNTDTQYF,TGCGCCAGCCGAGGAGGGGGAGGCCCAAACACAGATACGCAGTATTTT
once,TRBJ2-1,TRBV5-1,NA,CASSFYNEQFF,TGCGCCAGCAGCTTTTACAATGAGCAGTTCTTC
NA,TRBJ1-2,TRBV6-5,TRBD1,CASRYGQAFGYTF,TGTGCCAGCAGATACGGACAGGCTTTCGGCTACACCTTC
NA,TRBJ2-5,TRBV29-1,NA,CSAQPTPQETQYF,TGCAGCGCCCAGCCAACCCCCCAAGAGACCCAGTACTTC
once,TRBJ1-1,TRBV2,NA,CASSQEGNTEAFF,TGTGCCAGCAGTCAGGAGGGGAACACTGAAGCTTTCTTT
once,TRBJ2-2,TRBV2,TRBD1,CASKYSQGARELFF,TGTGCCAGCAAGTACTCCCAGGGGGCGCGGGAGCTGTTTTTT
NA,TRBJ2-5,TRBV5-1,NA,CASSSGTPEETQYF,TGCGCCAGCAGCTCCGGGACACCCGAAGAGACCCAGTACTTC
few,TRBJ1-2,TRBV18,TRBD1,CASSGGDRDLNYGYTF,TGTGCCAGCTCAGGCGGGGACAGGGACCTAAACTATGGCTACACCTTC
few,TRBJ2-1,TRBV11-3,NA,CASSWRTGIGYEQFF,TGTGCCAGCAGCTGGCGGACTGGCATTGGTTATGAGCAGTTCTTC
NA,TRBJ1-2,TRBV30,NA,CAWSKGIDYGYTF,TGTGCCTGGAGTAAGGGGATTGACTATGGCTACACCTTC
NA,TRBJ2-1,TRBV27,TRBD2,CASSQSGRVPQEQFF,TGTGCCAGCAGCCAGAGCGGGAGAGTTCCCCAGGAGCAGTTCTTC
NA,TRBJ2-3,TRBV30,NA,CARRLRGITDTQYF,TGTGCCCGGCGCCTGAGGGGGATCACAGATACGCAGTATTTT
few,TRBJ1-2,TRBV2,NA,CASSDRQGSYGYTF,TGTGCCAGCAGTGACCGGCAGGGTAGCTATGGCTACACCTTC
medium-sized,TRBJ1-1,TRBV5-1,TRBD1,CASTETGTGVAFF,TGCGCCAGCACCGAAACTGGGACAGGGGTAGCTTTCTTT
NA,TRBJ1-1,TRBV5-1,TRBD1,CASSLGGQGVTEAFF,TGCGCCAGCAGCTTGGGGGGACAGGGCGTGACTGAAGCTTTCTTT
NA,TRBJ1-1,TRBV27,TRBD1,CASTTGGARTEAFF,TGTGCCAGCACCACAGGGGGCGCGCGGACTGAAGCTTTCTTT
few,TRBJ1-4,TRBV18,NA,CASSPRRATNEKLFF,TGTGCCAGCTCACCGAGACGGGCAACTAATGAAAAACTGTTTTTT
NA,TRBJ1-1,TRBV7-2,NA,CASSLDRNTEAFF,TGTGCCAGCAGCTTAGACAGGAACACTGAAGCTTTCTTT